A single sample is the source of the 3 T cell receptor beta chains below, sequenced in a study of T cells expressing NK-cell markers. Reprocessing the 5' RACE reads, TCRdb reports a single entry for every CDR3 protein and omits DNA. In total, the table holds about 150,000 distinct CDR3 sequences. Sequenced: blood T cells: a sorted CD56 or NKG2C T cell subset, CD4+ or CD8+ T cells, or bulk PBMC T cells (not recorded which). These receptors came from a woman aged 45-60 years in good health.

The CDR3 here is CASSLRAGETYEQYF. This chain joins TRBV5-5 and TRBJ2-7; TCRdb's D call of TRBD2 is untestable without DNA. From germline, CDR1 is SGHKS and CDR2 YYEKEE (reference sequence). The CDR3 consists of 15 residues.

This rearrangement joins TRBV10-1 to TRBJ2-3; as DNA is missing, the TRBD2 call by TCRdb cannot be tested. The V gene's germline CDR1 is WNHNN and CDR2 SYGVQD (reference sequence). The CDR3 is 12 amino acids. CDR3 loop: CASSEREDTQYF.

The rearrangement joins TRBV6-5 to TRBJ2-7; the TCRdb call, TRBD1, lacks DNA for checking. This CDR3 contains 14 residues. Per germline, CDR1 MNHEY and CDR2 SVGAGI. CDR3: CASSYSGTGSEQYF.